This entry lists 5 T cell receptor beta chains sequenced from one sample in a study of cytomegalovirus exposure and HLA in healthy donors. It was with 60 Vbeta and 13 Jbeta primers that the PCR ran. TCRdb's table, derived via immunoSEQ multiplex PCR, lists solely in-frame clones and lacks some. This sample's table has approximately 110,000 clones. Source material: PBMCs. These receptors were taken from a man aged 45-65 years in good health and CMV-seronegative.

The chain employs TRBV5-1 and TRBJ1-6; 8 positions match TRBD1. In germline, CDR1 is SGHRS, CDR2 YFSETQ. CDR3 length: 18 residues. The J segment lost 5 bases and the V segment lost 4 bases, leaving 14 bases of the junction unmatched. The CDR3 loop reads CASSLKPVGQGDNSPLHF. The CDR3 DNA reads as TGCGCCAGCAGCCTGAAACCGGTTGGACAGGGCGATAATTCACCCCTCCACTTT.

This chain uses TRBV5-1 with TRBJ1-1; D gene uncertain. The CDR3 is 15 residues long. Trimming removed 0 bases at V and 1 base at J, with 10 bases between. Germline V gene lookup returns CDR1 SGHRS and CDR2 YFSETQ. The CDR3 nucleotides read TGCGCCAGCAGCTTGGAAGCTGTTGAGAACACTGAAGCTTTCTTT. Translation: CASSLEAVENTEAFF.

This chain links TRBV7-6 with TRBJ2-5; possible D gene TRBD2, 6 bases. With 5 bases removed from V and 7 bases from J, the gap between germline ends came to 20 bases. In germline, CDR1 is SGHVS, CDR2 FNYEAQ. The CDR3 has 15 amino acids. As DNA, the CDR3 is TGTGCCAGCAGCCCAAGCGGCGTGGGGGACTGGACCCAGTACTTC. This gives the protein CASSPSGVGDWTQYF.

The chain employs TRBV5-1 and TRBJ1-6, with D possibly TRBD1 on 5 matching bases. This CDR3 is built from 18 residues. V shed 4 bases and J shed 0 bases, with 17 bases lying between them. Per the germline V gene, CDR1 is SGHRS and CDR2 is YFSETQ. This CDR3 is CASSPDPTGTSYNSPLHF. CDR3 coding DNA: TGCGCCAGCAGCCCCGACCCCACAGGCACCTCCTATAATTCACCCCTCCACTTT.

The chain uses TRBV18 and TRBJ2-1; 10 bases fit TRBD2. V trimming: 0 bases; J trimming: 5 bases; junction bases outside the gene matches: 4. The CDR3 contains 16 residues. Per germline, CDR1 KGHSH and CDR2 LQKENI. This chain's CDR3 is CASSPPLAGGNNEQFF. The CDR3, as DNA: TGTGCCAGCTCACCACCGTTAGCGGGGGGAAACAATGAGCAGTTCTTC.